Listed below are T cell receptor beta chains from one sample, sequenced in a study of blood T cell repertoires in COVID-19. Produced via immunoSEQ multiplex PCR; TCRdb's table is partial and in-frame only. The sample holds 300,000 to 400,000 clones, about nine tenths seen once. Sample: peripheral blood. The receptors derive from a man between 25 and 39 years old with COVID-19, enrolled during active disease. The CDR3 runs from the conserved cysteine through the conserved F or W. The order of the fields is J gene, D gene, clone size, V gene, CDR3 DNA, CDR3 protein. The D gene is left open where the match is weak. Some rows have no size entry. The others give once, few or many, or a class for an expanded clone.

J: TRBJ1-1; D: TRBD1; size: .; V: TRBV12-3/TRBV12-4; DNA: TGTGCCAGCATGACAGGGGCGAACACTGAAGCTTTCTTT; CDR3: CASMTGANTEAFF
J: TRBJ2-2; D: TRBD2; size: .; V: TRBV4-2; DNA: TGTGCCAGCAGCCCGTGGACTAGCGGGAACACCGGGGAGCTGTTTTTT; CDR3: CASSPWTSGNTGELFF
J: TRBJ2-7; D: .; size: .; V: TRBV7-8; DNA: TGTGCCAGCAGCTTGGTAGTCGGGACTCCTTCCTACGAGCAGTACTTC; CDR3: CASSLVVGTPSYEQYF
J: TRBJ1-1; D: TRBD1; size: .; V: TRBV18; DNA: TGTGCCAGCTCACCCCGACAGGGGGTCGACACTGAAGCTTTCTTT; CDR3: CASSPRQGVDTEAFF
J: TRBJ2-1; D: .; size: .; V: TRBV5-4; DNA: TGTGCCAGCAGCACGACCACAGGGACATCTTACAATGAGCAGTTCTTC; CDR3: CASSTTTGTSYNEQFF
J: TRBJ1-1; D: .; size: .; V: TRBV25-1; DNA: TGTGCCAGCACTGACCTGACTGAAGCTTTCTTT; CDR3: CASTDLTEAFF
J: TRBJ1-4; D: .; size: .; V: TRBV2; DNA: TGTGCCAGCACCGGTCAGGGGCTTAATGAAAAACTGTTTTTT; CDR3: CASTGQGLNEKLFF
J: TRBJ2-7; D: .; size: .; V: TRBV28; DNA: TGTGCCAGCAGCCCTACCAGGGTAAACTCCTACGAGCAGTACTTC; CDR3: CASSPTRVNSYEQYF
J: TRBJ2-6; D: .; size: .; V: TRBV6-5; DNA: TGTGCCAGCAGTTACCATACAGGGTCTGGGGCCAACGTCCTGACTTTC; CDR3: CASSYHTGSGANVLTF
J: TRBJ1-2; D: .; size: once; V: TRBV3-1/TRBV3-2; DNA: TGTGCCAGCAGCCATTTAGAGCTATCTCGGGGCTATGGCTACACCTTC; CDR3: CASSHLELSRGYGYTF
J: TRBJ2-2; D: .; size: .; V: TRBV27; DNA: TGTGCCAGCAGAGTGTCGGGACAGAACACCGGGGAGCTGTTTTTT; CDR3: CASRVSGQNTGELFF
J: TRBJ2-3; D: .; size: once; V: TRBV5-6; DNA: TGTGCCAGCAACTCGGTTGTCCTGACAGATACGCAGTATTTT; CDR3: CASNSVVLTDTQYF
J: TRBJ1-2; D: .; size: .; V: TRBV4-3; DNA: TGCGCCAGCAGCCAGGTAGCCGGGGGCTATGGCTACACCTTC; CDR3: CASSQVAGGYGYTF
J: TRBJ1-4; D: TRBD1; size: .; V: TRBV19; DNA: TGTGCCAGTAGTAGAGGGACAGCTAATGAAAAACTGTTTTTT; CDR3: CASSRGTANEKLFF
J: TRBJ1-2; D: .; size: .; V: TRBV7-9; DNA: TGTGCCAGCAGCCCCTTATCGGGGGACTATGGCTACACCTTC; CDR3: CASSPLSGDYGYTF
J: TRBJ2-7; D: TRBD2; size: .; V: TRBV9; DNA: TGTGCCAGCAGCTCCGTAGGAACCCTAGCGGGGGGACTCCGGGACGAGCAGTACTTC; CDR3: CASSSVGTLAGGLRDEQYF
J: TRBJ2-3; D: .; size: .; V: TRBV19; DNA: TGTGCCACTAAAGAGTCACCTAGCACAGATACGCAGTATTTT; CDR3: CATKESPSTDTQYF
J: TRBJ1-2; D: TRBD1; size: .; V: TRBV27; DNA: TGTGCCAGCAGTTCCCGGACAGGGGGCTATGGCTACACCTTC; CDR3: CASSSRTGGYGYTF
J: TRBJ1-3; D: .; size: once; V: TRBV25-1; DNA: TGTGCCAGCAGAAATCCAGGGGAAAGGGGAAACACCATATATTTT; CDR3: CASRNPGERGNTIYF
J: TRBJ2-7; D: TRBD1; size: .; V: TRBV29-1; DNA: TGCAGCGTGGGGACAGGAGCGTCCTACGAGCAGTACTTC; CDR3: CSVGTGASYEQYF
J: TRBJ2-7; D: TRBD1; size: few; V: TRBV4-2; DNA: TGTGCCAGCAGCCCTCGGGACAGAGCCTTCTACGAGCAGTACTTC; CDR3: CASSPRDRAFYEQYF
J: TRBJ2-1; D: TRBD2; size: few; V: TRBV2; DNA: TGTGCCAGCAACGTAGCGGGAGCCTACAATGAGCAGTTCTTC; CDR3: CASNVAGAYNEQFF
J: TRBJ1-5; D: TRBD1; size: .; V: TRBV29-1; DNA: TGCAGCGCCTCACAGGGGATCAATCAGCCCCAGCATTTT; CDR3: CSASQGINQPQHF
J: TRBJ2-5; D: .; size: .; V: TRBV28; DNA: TGTGCCAGCAGTTTATACCGCTTAGGAGTAAATCTAGGAGAGACCCAGTACTTC; CDR3: CASSLYRLGVNLGETQYF
J: TRBJ2-7; D: TRBD2; size: .; V: TRBV7-9; DNA: TGTGCCAGCAGCCCCCCCGCGGGAGCTGCCGACGAGCAGTACTTC; CDR3: CASSPPAGAADEQYF
J: TRBJ1-2; D: .; size: .; V: TRBV6-5; DNA: TGTGCCAGCAGTTACTCCGACAGACCTAATGGCTACACCTTC; CDR3: CASSYSDRPNGYTF
J: TRBJ1-2; D: TRBD1; size: .; V: TRBV28; DNA: TGTGCCAGCATTGGACAGGGCCAGGGCTACACCTTC; CDR3: CASIGQGQGYTF
J: TRBJ2-1; D: TRBD1; size: .; V: TRBV5-8; DNA: TGTGCCAGCAGGTACGGGACAGCCCTGCAGTTCTTC; CDR3: CASRYGTALQFF
J: TRBJ1-5; D: TRBD1; size: .; V: TRBV7-2; DNA: TGTGCCAGCAGAATCGGACAGGGGAATCAGCCCCAGCATTTT; CDR3: CASRIGQGNQPQHF
J: TRBJ1-5; D: .; size: once; V: TRBV19; DNA: TGTGCCAGTAGTATCGGAACAGGGAATTATCAGCCCCAGCATTTT; CDR3: CASSIGTGNYQPQHF
J: TRBJ1-1; D: TRBD1; size: .; V: TRBV2; DNA: TGTGCCAGCAGGCCCCCCTCCGGGACAGCTTCGAACACTGAAGCTTTCTTT; CDR3: CASRPPSGTASNTEAFF
J: TRBJ1-1; D: .; size: .; V: TRBV7-9; DNA: TGTGCCAGCAGCTTAGTCGACAGCTGGACTGAAGCTTTCTTT; CDR3: CASSLVDSWTEAFF
J: TRBJ2-1; D: .; size: .; V: TRBV5-1; DNA: TGCGCCAGCAGCTTGAGGGGGACCGACTACAATGAGCAGTTCTTC; CDR3: CASSLRGTDYNEQFF
J: TRBJ2-3; D: .; size: .; V: TRBV20-1; DNA: TGCAGTGCCAATCTCAGGGATACGCAGTATTTT; CDR3: CSANLRDTQYF
J: TRBJ2-2; D: TRBD2; size: .; V: TRBV7-2; DNA: TGTGCCAGCAACTCTTATGGCGGGGGAAACACCGGGGAGCTGTTTTTT; CDR3: CASNSYGGGNTGELFF
J: TRBJ2-1; D: .; size: .; V: TRBV27; DNA: TGTGCCAGCAACTACCTCGGGAACAATGAGCAGTTCTTC; CDR3: CASNYLGNNEQFF
J: TRBJ1-6; D: .; size: few; V: TRBV4-3; DNA: TGCGCCAGCAGCCAAGACAGTGATCGGAGCCGGGGGTCCCTCCACTTT; CDR3: CASSQDSDRSRGSLHF
J: TRBJ1-1; D: TRBD1; size: .; V: TRBV5-1; DNA: TGCGCCAGCAGCCCCCAGACAGGGGGCACTGAAGCTTTCTTT; CDR3: CASSPQTGGTEAFF